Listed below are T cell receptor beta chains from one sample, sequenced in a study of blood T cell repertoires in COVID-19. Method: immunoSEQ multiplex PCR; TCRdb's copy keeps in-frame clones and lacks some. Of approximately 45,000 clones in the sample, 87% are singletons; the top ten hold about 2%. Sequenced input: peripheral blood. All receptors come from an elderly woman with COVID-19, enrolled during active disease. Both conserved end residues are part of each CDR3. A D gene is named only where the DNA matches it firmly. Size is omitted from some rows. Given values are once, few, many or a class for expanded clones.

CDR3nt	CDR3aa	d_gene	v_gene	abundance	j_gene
TGTGCCAGCAGCCCGGGGACTAGCGGGCTGGGGGCTACGCAGTATTTT	CASSPGTSGLGATQYF	TRBD2	TRBV13	.	TRBJ2-3
TGTGCCAGCCGATCGGGGGGGGACACTGAAGCTTTCTTT	CASRSGGDTEAFF	.	TRBV2	.	TRBJ1-1
TGTGCCAGCAGACGCGCCTGGACAGTTCCCTACGAGCAGTACTTC	CASRRAWTVPYEQYF	.	TRBV6-5	.	TRBJ2-7
TGTGCCAGCAGCGCGACAGGGGTAGGAAACACCATATATTTT	CASSATGVGNTIYF	TRBD1	TRBV5-4	.	TRBJ1-3
TGTGCCAGCAGCTTAGGAAGGGGTCCTACACAAGAGACCCAGTACTTC	CASSLGRGPTQETQYF	.	TRBV5-8	few	TRBJ2-5
TGTGCCAGCAGCGTTCCAGGGGCGGACTATGGCTACACCTTC	CASSVPGADYGYTF	.	TRBV9	.	TRBJ1-2
TGTGCCAGCAGCACACAGGGCCTTTTGGAGACCCAGTACTTC	CASSTQGLLETQYF	.	TRBV5-4	.	TRBJ2-5
TGTGCCAGCAGTCACCGGGACAGGACTAATGAAAAACTGTTTTTT	CASSHRDRTNEKLFF	TRBD1	TRBV6-5	.	TRBJ1-4
TGTGCCAGTAGTCTAAGGGACAGGGGGTTTTACGAGCAGTACTTC	CASSLRDRGFYEQYF	TRBD1	TRBV19	.	TRBJ2-7
TGTGCCAGCAGCCAAAGAGCTAGCGGGAGTAAGTATGAGCAGTTCTTC	CASSQRASGSKYEQFF	TRBD2	TRBV9	once	TRBJ2-1
TGTGCCAGCTGGGTGGGGGGTCCGGGCGAGCAGTACTTC	CASWVGGPGEQYF	.	TRBV2	.	TRBJ2-7
TGTGCCAGCAGCTTAGCGCGAGTAGGGGCAGGGTCGCGTCACAATGAGCAGTTCTTC	CASSLARVGAGSRHNEQFF	.	TRBV7-2	.	TRBJ2-1
TGTGCCAGCAGTGTGGACAGGGGAAATACGCAGTATTTT	CASSVDRGNTQYF	TRBD1	TRBV2	few	TRBJ2-3
TGTGCCAGCAGGGCCAGGGCAAACACCGGGGAGCTGTTTTTT	CASRARANTGELFF	.	TRBV27	.	TRBJ2-2
TGTGCCAGCGACAGGGGACTGATGAACACTGAAGCTTTCTTT	CASDRGLMNTEAFF	TRBD1	TRBV19	.	TRBJ1-1
TGTGCCAGCAGTGAACGAGGGGGCCGGACTGAAGCTTTCTTT	CASSERGGRTEAFF	TRBD1	TRBV6-1	.	TRBJ1-1
TGTGCCAGCAGACAACTCTTAGCGGGGGGGCACCCGGGGAATGAGCAGTTCTTC	CASRQLLAGGHPGNEQFF	TRBD2	TRBV27	once	TRBJ2-1
TGCGCCAGCAGCTTGAAGGCGGGGGAACCGCCCGGAAAGACCCAGTACTTC	CASSLKAGEPPGKTQYF	TRBD2	TRBV5-1	.	TRBJ2-5
TGCGCCAGCAGTGATTACAGGGGGCATAGGGATACGCAGTATTTT	CASSDYRGHRDTQYF	TRBD1	TRBV10-1	.	TRBJ2-3
TGTGCCAGTAGTACCCGGGGCCCTGCCTCTAGCGGGGGCTACAATGAGCAGTTCTTC	CASSTRGPASSGGYNEQFF	TRBD2	TRBV19	.	TRBJ2-1
TGTGCCAGCAGCCGGGTGGGAGTCTCTGGAAACACCATATATTTT	CASSRVGVSGNTIYF	.	TRBV7-9	few	TRBJ1-3
TGCGCCAGCAGCCCGGGACTAGCGGGAGTCTTCCTAAGCACAGATACGCAGTATTTT	CASSPGLAGVFLSTDTQYF	TRBD2	TRBV5-1	.	TRBJ2-3
TGTGCCAGCAGCCCCCTACCCGCGGGAAGGCAAGAGACCCAGTACTTC	CASSPLPAGRQETQYF	.	TRBV3-1/TRBV3-2	.	TRBJ2-5
TGTGCCAGCAGTACAGGGAACCCCTACGAGCAGTACTTC	CASSTGNPYEQYF	.	TRBV6-2/TRBV6-3	.	TRBJ2-7
TGTGCCAGTAGTATAGCTGGGGTCCAGGGACCCCAGCATTTT	CASSIAGVQGPQHF	.	TRBV19	.	TRBJ1-5
TGTGCCAGCTCACCACCTCCCTTGAGCTCCTACAATGAGCAGTTCTTC	CASSPPPLSSYNEQFF	.	TRBV18	.	TRBJ2-1
TGCGCCAGCAGCCAAGGCGGAGGCAGGGGATACAATGAGCAGTTCTTC	CASSQGGGRGYNEQFF	.	TRBV4-1	few	TRBJ2-1
TGTGCCAGCAGCTTAGCACAGGGGGCCACCGGGGAGCTGTTTTTT	CASSLAQGATGELFF	TRBD1	TRBV7-2	.	TRBJ2-2